Here is one T cell receptor beta chain with its context. The CDR3 has 14 amino acids. Germline V gives CDR1 ENHRY, CDR2 SYGVKD. With V trimmed by 2 bases and J by 4 bases, 2 bases remained unmatched. The data stem from a study of blood T cell repertoires in COVID-19. How the authors handled the data: Amplified reference gene primers provided the basis for estimating nucleated cell counts. Libraries were prepared by immunoSEQ multiplex PCR; TCRdb keeps only in-frame clonotypes and omits some of them. V and J calls and clone size are as listed in that table; D and trimming were resolved from the DNA. The sample yields 250,000 or so clones, around 80% seen once.

This sequence was found in a woman aged 80 or over with acute or convalescent COVID-19. V usage is TRBV10-3 and J usage is TRBJ2-3; the match to TRBD1 covers 8 bases. The specimen was peripheral blood. As DNA, the CDR3 is TGTGCCATCAGTGAGGGACAGGGTGCAGATACGCAGTATTTT. Translation gives CAISEGQGADTQYF.